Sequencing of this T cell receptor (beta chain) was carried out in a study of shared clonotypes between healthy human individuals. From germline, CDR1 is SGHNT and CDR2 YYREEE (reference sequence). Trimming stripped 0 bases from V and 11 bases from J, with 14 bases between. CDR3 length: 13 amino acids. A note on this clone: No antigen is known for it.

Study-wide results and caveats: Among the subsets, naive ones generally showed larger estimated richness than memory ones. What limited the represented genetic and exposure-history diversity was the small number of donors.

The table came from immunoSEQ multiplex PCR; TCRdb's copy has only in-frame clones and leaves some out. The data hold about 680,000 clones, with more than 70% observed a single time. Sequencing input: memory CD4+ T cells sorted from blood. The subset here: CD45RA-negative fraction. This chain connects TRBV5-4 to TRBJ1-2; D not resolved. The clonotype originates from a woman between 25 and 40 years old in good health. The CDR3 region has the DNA TGTGCCAGCAGCTTGGAGGTCGCCGGAGGGTACACCTTC. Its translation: CASSLEVAGGYTF. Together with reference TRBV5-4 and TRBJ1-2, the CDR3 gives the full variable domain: ETGVTQSPTHLIKTRGQQVTLRCSSQSGHNTVSWYQQALGQGPQFIFQYYREEENGRGNFPPRFSGLQFPNYSSELNVNALELDDSALYLCASSLEVAGGYTFGSGTRLTVV.